This TCR beta chain was found in a study of T cells in women clearing cervical HPV infection. With regard to this clone: From the germline J gene comes the end of the CDR3, since the read stops 3 residues before it.

Data came from immunoSEQ multiplex PCR; TCRdb stores just in-frame clones and leaves some out. Its table lists more than 15,000 clones. Dot-blot hybridization genotyped cervical HPV amplified with MY09/MY11 PCR. V was trimmed by 6 bases and J by 0 bases, leaving 9 bases between them. Germline CDR1 ENHRY, CDR2 SYGVKD. The CDR3 is 13 residues long. The sequencing sample was made of blood buffy coat. The chain has TRBV10-3 and TRBJ2-7, with TRBD1 as a possible D gene (5 bases). This clonotype originated in a woman between 18 and 69 years old with a cervical HPV16 infection that either progressed to CIN3+ or cleared (not recorded which). CDR3 sequence: CAIRTDSSYEQYF. The CDR3 bases that were read are TGTGCCATCAGGACCGACAGCTCCTACGAG.